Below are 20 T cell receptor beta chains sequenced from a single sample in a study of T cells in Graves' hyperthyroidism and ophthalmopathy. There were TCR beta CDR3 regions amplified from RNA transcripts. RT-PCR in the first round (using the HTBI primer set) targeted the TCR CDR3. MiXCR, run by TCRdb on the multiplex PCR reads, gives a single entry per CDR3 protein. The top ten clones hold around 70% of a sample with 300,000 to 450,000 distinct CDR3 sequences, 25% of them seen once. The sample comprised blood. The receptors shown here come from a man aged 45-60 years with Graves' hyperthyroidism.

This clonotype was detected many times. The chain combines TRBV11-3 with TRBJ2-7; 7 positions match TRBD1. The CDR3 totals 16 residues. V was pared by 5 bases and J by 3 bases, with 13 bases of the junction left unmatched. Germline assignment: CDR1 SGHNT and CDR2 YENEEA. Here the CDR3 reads CASSRTTGLLGYEQYF. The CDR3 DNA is TGTGCCAGCAGCCGAACGACAGGGCTGCTAGGCTACGAGCAGTACTTC.

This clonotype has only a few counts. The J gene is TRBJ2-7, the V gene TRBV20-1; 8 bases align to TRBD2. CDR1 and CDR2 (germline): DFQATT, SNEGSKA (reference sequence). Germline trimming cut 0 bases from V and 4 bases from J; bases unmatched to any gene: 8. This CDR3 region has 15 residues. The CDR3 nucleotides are TGCAGTGCTAGAGATGTTAGCGGGAAACATTACGAGCAGTACTTC. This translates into CSARDVSGKHYEQYF.

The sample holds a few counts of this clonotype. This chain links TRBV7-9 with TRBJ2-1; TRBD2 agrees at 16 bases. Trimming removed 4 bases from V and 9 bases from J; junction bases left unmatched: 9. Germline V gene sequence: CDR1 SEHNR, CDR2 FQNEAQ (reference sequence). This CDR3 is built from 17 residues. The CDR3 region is CASSSMGLAGGPGEQFF. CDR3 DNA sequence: TGTGCCAGCAGCTCCATGGGACTAGCGGGAGGGCCAGGTGAGCAGTTCTTC.

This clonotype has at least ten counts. The DNA for the CDR3 is TGTGCCAGCAGCCCGGGACTAGCTGATAATACGCAGTATTTT. Its translation is CASSPGLADNTQYF. This chain uses TRBV3-1 with TRBJ2-3, with 9 bases aligning to TRBD2. V was pared by 4 bases and J by 7 bases, with 6 bases of the junction left unmatched. This CDR3 region has 14 residues. Germline V lookup: CDR1 LGHDT, CDR2 YNNKEL (reference sequence).

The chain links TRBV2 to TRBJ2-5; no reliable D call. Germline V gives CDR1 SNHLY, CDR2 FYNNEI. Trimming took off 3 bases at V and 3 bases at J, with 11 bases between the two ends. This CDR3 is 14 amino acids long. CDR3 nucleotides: TGTGCCAGCAGTGAGGAGTGGTCCGAAGAGACCCAGTACTTC. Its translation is CASSEEWSEETQYF.

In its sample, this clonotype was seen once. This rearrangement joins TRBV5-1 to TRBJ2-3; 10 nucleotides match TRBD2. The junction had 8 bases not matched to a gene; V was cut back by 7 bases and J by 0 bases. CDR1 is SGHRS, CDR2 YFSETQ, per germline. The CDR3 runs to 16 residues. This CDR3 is CASANGLAVSTDTQYF. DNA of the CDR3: TGCGCCAGCGCCAACGGACTAGCGGTTAGCACAGATACGCAGTATTTT. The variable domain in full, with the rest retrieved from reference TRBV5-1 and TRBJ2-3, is KAGVTQTPRYLIKTRGQQVTLSCSPISGHRSVSWYQQTPGQGLQFLFEYFSETQRNKGNFPGRFSGRQFSNSRSEMNVSTLELGDSALYLCASANGLAVSTDTQYFGPGTRLTVL.

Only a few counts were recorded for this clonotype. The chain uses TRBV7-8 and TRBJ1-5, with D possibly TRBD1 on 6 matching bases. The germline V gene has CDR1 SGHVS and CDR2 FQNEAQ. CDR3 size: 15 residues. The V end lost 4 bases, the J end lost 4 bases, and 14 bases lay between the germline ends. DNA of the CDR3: TGTGCCAGCAGCTCATCGGGGGGGCGGAATCAGCCCCAGCATTTT. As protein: CASSSSGGRNQPQHF.

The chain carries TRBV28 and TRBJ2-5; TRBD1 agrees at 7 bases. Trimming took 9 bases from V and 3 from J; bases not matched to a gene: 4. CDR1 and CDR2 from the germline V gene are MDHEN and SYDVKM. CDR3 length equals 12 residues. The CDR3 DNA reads TGTGCCAGTAAGGGGGCGAAAGAGACCCAGTACTTC. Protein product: CASKGAKETQYF.

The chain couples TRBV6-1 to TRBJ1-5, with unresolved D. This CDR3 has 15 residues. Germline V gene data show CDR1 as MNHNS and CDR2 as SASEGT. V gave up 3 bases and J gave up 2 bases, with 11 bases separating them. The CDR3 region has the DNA TGTGCCAGCAGTGATACACTTTCGGGCAATCAGCCCCAGCATTTT. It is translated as CASSDTLSGNQPQHF.

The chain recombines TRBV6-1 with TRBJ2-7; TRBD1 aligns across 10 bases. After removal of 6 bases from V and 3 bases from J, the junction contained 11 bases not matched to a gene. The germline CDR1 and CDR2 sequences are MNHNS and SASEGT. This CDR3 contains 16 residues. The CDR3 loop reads CASSTDRGQFRYEQYF. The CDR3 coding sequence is TGTGCCAGCAGCACCGACAGGGGGCAATTTCGCTACGAGCAGTACTTC.

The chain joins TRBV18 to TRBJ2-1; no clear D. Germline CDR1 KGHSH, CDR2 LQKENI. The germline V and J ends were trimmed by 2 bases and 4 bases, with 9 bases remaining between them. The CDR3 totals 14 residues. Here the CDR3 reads CASSPSRDYNEQFF. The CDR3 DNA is TGTGCCAGCTCACCATCTCGCGATTACAATGAGCAGTTCTTC. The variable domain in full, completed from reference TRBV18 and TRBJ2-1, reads NAGVMQNPRHLVRRRGQEARLRCSPMKGHSHVYWYRQLPEEGLKFMVYLQKENIIDESGMPKERFSAEFPKEGPSILRIQQVVRGDSAAYFCASSPSRDYNEQFFGPGTRLTVL.

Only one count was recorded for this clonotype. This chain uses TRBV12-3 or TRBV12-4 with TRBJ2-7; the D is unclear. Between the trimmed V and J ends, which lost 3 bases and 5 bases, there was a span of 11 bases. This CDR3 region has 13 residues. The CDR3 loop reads CASSFPGNHEQYF. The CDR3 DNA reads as TGTGCCAGCAGTTTTCCGGGCAATCACGAGCAGTACTTC.

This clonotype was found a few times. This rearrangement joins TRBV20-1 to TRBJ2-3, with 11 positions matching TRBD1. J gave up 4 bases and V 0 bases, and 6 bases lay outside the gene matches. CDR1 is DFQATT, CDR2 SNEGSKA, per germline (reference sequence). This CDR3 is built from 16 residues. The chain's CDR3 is CSARDYLGQGADTQYF. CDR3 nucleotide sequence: TGCAGTGCTAGAGATTATCTGGGACAGGGGGCAGATACGCAGTATTTT.

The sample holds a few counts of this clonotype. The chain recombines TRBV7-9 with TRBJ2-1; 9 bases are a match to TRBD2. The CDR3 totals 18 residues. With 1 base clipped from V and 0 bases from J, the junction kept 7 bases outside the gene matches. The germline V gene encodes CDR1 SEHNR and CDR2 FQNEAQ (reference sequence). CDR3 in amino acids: CASSLVAGETGSYNEQFF. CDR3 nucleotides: TGTGCCAGCAGCTTAGTAGCGGGAGAAACGGGCTCCTACAATGAGCAGTTCTTC.

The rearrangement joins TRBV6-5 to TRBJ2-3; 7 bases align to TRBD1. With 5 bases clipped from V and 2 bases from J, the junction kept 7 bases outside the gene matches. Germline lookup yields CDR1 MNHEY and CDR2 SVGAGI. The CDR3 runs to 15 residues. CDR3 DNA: TGTGCCAGCAGTAACACCGGGACAGTCACAGATACGCAGTATTTT. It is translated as CASSNTGTVTDTQYF.

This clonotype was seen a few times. CDR3 coding DNA: TGTGCCAGCAGTCCGGGACTACCGAGCACCGGGGAGCTGTTTTTT. Translated, it gives CASSPGLPSTGELFF. The chain is built from TRBV12-3 or TRBV12-4 and TRBJ2-2, with TRBD2 matching over 7 bases. With 5 bases clipped from V and 4 bases from J, the junction kept 7 bases outside the gene matches. The CDR3 loop spans 15 amino acids.

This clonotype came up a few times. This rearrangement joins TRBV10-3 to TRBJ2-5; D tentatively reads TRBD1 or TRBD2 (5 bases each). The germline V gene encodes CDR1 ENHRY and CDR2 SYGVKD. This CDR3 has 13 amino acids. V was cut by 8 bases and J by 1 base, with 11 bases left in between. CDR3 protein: CAIGTQGQETQYF. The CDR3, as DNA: TGTGCCATCGGGACCCAAGGCCAAGAGACCCAGTACTTC.

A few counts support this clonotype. The CDR3 coding sequence is TGTGCCAGCAGCCATATAGTTGGGGAGCTGTTTTTT. This codes for CASSHIVGELFF. The chain carries TRBV3-1 and TRBJ2-2; D remains unclear. Trimming stripped 3 bases from V and 8 bases from J, with 7 bases between. The CDR3 spans 12 residues. Per the germline V gene, CDR1 is LGHDT and CDR2 is YNNKEL (reference sequence).

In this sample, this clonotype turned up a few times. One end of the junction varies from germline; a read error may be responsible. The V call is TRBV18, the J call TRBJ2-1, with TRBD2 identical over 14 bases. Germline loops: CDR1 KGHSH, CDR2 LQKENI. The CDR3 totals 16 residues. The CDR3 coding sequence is TGTGCCAGCTCTCCACTGACTAGCGGGAGGGCCGATGAGCAGTTCTTC. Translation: CASSPLTSGRADEQFF.

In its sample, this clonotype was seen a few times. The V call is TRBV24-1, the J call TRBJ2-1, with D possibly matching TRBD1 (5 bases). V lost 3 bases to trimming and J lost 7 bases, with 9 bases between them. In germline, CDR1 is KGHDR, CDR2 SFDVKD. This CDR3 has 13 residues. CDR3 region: CATSDVDRNEQFF. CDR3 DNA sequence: TGTGCCACCAGTGATGTAGACAGAAATGAGCAGTTCTTC.